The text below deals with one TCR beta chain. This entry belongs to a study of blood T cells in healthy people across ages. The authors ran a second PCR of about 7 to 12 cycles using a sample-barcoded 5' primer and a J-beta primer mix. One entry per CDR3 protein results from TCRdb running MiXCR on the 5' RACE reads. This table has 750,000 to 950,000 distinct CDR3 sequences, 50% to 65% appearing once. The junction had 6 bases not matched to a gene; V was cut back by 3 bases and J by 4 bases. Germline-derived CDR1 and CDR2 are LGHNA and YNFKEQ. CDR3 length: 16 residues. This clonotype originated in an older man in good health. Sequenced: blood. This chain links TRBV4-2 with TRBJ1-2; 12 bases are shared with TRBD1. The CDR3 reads CASSQPGTGGVYGYTF. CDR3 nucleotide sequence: TGTGCCAGCAGCCAGCCCGGGACAGGGGGCGTCTATGGCTACACCTTC.